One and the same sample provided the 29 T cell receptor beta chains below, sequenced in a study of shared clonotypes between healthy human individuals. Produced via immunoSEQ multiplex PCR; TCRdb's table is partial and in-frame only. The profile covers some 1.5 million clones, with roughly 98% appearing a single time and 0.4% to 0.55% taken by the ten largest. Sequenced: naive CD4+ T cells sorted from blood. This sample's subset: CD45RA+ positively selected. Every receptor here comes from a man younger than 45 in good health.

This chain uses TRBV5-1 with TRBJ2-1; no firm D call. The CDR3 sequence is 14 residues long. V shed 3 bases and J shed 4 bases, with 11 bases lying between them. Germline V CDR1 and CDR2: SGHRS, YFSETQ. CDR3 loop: CASSSSAGYNEQFF. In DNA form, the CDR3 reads TGCGCCAGCAGCTCCTCGGCTGGGTACAATGAGCAGTTCTTC.

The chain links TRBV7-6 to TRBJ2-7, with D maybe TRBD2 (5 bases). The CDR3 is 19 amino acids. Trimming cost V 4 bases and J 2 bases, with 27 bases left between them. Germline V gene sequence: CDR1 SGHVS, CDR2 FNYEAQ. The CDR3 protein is CASSSLAFASGAATYEQYF. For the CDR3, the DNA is TGTGCCAGCAGCTCCCTAGCCTTCGCGAGCGGAGCGGCTACCTACGAGCAGTACTTC.

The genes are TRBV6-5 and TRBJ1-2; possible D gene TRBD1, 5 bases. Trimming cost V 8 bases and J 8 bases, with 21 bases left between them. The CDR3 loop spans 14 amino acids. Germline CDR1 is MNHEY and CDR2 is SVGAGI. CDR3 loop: CASSNPGRLKGYTF. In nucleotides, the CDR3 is TGTGCCAGCTCCAATCCAGGGAGGCTTAAGGGCTACACCTTC.

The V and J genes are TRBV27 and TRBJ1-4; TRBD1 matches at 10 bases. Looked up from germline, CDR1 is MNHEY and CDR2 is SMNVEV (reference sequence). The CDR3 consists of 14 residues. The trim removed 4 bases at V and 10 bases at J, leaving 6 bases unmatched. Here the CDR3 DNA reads TGTGCCAGCAGTTCGGGACAGGGGTCAGGAAAACTGTTTTTT. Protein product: CASSSGQGSGKLFF.

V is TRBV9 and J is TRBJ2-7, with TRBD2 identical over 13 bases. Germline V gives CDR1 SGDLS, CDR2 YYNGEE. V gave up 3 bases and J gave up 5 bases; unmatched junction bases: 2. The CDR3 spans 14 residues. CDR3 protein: CASSGTSGSDEQYF. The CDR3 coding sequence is TGTGCCAGCAGCGGGACTAGCGGGAGTGACGAGCAGTACTTC.

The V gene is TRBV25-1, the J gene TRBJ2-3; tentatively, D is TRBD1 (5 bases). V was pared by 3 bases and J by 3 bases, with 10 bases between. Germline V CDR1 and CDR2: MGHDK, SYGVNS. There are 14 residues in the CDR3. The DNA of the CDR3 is TGTGCCAGCAGTGAGATAGACAGAACAGATACGCAGTATTTT. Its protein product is CASSEIDRTDTQYF.

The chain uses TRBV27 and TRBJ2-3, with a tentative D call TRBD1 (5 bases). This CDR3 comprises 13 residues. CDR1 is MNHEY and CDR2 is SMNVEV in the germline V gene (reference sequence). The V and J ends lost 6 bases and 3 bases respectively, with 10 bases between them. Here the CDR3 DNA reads TGTGCCAGCAGGTGGGGCCCGACAGATACGCAGTATTTT. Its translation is CASRWGPTDTQYF.

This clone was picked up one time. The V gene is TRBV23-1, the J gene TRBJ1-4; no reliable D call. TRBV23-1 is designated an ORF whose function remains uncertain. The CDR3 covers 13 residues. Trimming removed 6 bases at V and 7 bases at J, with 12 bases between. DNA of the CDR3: TGCGCCAGCAGCCGGGGAGGAGTTGAAAAACTGTTTTTT. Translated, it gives CASSRGGVEKLFF.

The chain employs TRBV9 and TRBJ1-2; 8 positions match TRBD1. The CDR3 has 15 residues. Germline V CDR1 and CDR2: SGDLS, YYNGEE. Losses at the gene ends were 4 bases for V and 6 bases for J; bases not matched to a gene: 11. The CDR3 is CASSKAVQGDDGYTF. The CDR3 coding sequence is TGTGCCAGCAGCAAGGCTGTACAGGGGGACGATGGCTACACCTTC.

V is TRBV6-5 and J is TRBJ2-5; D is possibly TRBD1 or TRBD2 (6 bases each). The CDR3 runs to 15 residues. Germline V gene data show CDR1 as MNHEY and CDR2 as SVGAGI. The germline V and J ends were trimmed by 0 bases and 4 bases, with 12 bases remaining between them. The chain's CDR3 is CASSYSRGLGETQYF. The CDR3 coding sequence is TGTGCCAGCAGTTACTCCCGGGGGCTAGGAGAGACCCAGTACTTC.

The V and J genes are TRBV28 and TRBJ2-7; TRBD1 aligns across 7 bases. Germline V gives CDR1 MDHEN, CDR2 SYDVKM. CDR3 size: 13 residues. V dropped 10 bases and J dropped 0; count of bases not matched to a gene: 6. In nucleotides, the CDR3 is TGTGCCACCGTGACAGGGAACTCCTACGAGCAGTACTTC. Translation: CATVTGNSYEQYF.

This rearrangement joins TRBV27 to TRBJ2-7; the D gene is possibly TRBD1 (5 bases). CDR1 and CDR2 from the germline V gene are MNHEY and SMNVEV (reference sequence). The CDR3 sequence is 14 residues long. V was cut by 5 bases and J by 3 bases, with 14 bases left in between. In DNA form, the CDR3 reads TGTGCCAGCAGTCGCTTAGGTACAGGCTACGAGCAGTACTTC. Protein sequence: CASSRLGTGYEQYF.

The CDR3 loop is CASSYESGAGRETQYF. The CDR3 DNA follows: TGTGCCAGCAGTTACGAGAGTGGGGCGGGGCGAGAGACCCAGTACTTC. The V call is TRBV6-6, the J call TRBJ2-5; D might be TRBD2 (6 bases). This CDR3 spans 16 amino acids. From germline, CDR1 is MNHNY and CDR2 SVGAGI (reference sequence). V gave up 2 bases and J gave up 4 bases, with 17 bases separating them.

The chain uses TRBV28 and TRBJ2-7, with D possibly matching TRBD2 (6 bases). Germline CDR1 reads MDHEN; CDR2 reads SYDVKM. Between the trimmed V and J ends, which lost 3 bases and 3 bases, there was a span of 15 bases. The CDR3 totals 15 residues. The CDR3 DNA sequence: TGTGCCAGCAGTTTTCTTGCGGGAAGGATCTACGAGCAGTACTTC. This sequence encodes CASSFLAGRIYEQYF.

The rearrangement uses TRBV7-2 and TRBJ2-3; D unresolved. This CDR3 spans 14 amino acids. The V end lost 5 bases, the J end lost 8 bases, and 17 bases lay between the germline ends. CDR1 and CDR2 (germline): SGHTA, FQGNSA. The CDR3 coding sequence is TGTGCCAGCAGCGACTCCCCTCCTGTATTTACGCAGTATTTT. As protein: CASSDSPPVFTQYF.

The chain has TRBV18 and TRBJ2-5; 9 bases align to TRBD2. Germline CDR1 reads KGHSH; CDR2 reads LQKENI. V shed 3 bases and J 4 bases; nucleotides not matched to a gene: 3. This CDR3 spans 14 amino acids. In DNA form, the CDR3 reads TGTGCCAGCTCACCCGCGACTAGCGGAGAGACCCAGTACTTC. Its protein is CASSPATSGETQYF.

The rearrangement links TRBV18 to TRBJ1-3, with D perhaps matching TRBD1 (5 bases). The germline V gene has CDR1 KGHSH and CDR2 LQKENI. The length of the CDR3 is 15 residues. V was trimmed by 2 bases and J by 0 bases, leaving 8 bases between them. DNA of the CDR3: TGTGCCAGCTCACCAAAGGGGTTCTCTGGAAACACCATATATTTT. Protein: CASSPKGFSGNTIYF.

CDR3 DNA: TGTGCCAGCAGCTTAGGCAGGTCCATGAACACTGAAGCTTTCTTT. This codes for CASSLGRSMNTEAFF. The chain links TRBV7-9 to TRBJ1-1; D is undetermined. V lost 1 base and J lost 0, with 9 bases in between. The CDR3 is made up of 15 amino acids. Germline V gene sequence: CDR1 SEHNR, CDR2 FQNEAQ (reference sequence).

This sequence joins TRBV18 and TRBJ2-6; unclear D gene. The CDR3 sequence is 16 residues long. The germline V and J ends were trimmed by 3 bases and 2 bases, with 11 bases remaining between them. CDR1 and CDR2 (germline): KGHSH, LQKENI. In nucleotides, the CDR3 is TGTGCCAGCTCACCCGTAGCAACGACTGGGGCCAACGTCCTGACTTTC. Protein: CASSPVATTGANVLTF.

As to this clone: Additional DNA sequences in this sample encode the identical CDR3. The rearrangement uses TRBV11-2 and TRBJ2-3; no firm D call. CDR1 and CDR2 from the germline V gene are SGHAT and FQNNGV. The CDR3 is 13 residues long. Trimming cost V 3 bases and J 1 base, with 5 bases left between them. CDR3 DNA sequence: TGTGCCAGCAGCTTTACCGGCACAGATACGCAGTATTTT. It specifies CASSFTGTDTQYF.

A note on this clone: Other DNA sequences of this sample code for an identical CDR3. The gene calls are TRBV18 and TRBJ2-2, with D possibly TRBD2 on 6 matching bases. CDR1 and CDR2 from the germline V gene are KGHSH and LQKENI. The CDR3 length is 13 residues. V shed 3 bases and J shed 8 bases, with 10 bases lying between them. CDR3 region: CASSPAGPGELFF. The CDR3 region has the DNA TGTGCCAGCTCACCGGCGGGACCGGGGGAGCTGTTTTTT.

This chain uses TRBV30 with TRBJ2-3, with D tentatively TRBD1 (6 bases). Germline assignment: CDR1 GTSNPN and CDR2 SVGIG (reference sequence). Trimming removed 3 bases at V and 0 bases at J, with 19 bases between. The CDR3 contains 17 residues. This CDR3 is CAWRARGGPTSTDTQYF. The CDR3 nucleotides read TGTGCCTGGAGGGCCAGGGGTGGACCCACTAGCACAGATACGCAGTATTTT. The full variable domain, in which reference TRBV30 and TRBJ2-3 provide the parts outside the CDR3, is SQTIHQWPATLVQPVGSPLSLECTVEGTSNPNLYWYRQAAGRGLQLLFYSVGIGQISSEVPQNLSASRPQDRQFILSSKKLLLSDSGFYLCAWRARGGPTSTDTQYFGPGTRLTVL.

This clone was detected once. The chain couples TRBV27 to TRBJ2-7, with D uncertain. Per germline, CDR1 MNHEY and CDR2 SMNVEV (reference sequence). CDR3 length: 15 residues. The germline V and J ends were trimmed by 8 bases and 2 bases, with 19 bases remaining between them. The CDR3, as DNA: TGTGCCAGCTCTAAAACCGGGTCCCTTGCCTACGAGCAGTACTTC. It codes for CASSKTGSLAYEQYF.

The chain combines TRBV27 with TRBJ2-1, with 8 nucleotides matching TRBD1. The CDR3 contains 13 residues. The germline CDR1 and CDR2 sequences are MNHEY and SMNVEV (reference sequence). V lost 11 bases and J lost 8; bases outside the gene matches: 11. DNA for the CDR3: TGTGCCGCCAGACGACAGGGGACCGATGAGCAGTTCTTC. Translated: CAARRQGTDEQFF.

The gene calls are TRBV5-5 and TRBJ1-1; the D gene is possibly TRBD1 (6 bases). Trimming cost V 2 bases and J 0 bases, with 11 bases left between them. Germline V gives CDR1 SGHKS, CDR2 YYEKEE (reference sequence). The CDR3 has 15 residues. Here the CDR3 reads CASSLGGPMNTEAFF. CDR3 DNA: TGTGCCAGCAGCTTAGGGGGTCCGATGAACACTGAAGCTTTCTTT. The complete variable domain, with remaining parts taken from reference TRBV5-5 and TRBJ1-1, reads DAGVTQSPTHLIKTRGQQVTLRCSPISGHKSVSWYQQVLGQGPQFIFQYYEKEERGRGNFPDRFSARQFPNYSSELNVNALLLGDSALYLCASSLGGPMNTEAFFGQGTRLTVV.

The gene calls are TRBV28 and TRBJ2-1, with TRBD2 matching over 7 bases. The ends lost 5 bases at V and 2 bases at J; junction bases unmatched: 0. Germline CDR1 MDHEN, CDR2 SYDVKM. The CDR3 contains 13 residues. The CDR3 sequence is CASSGLAYNEQFF. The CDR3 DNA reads TGTGCCAGCAGTGGACTAGCCTACAATGAGCAGTTCTTC.

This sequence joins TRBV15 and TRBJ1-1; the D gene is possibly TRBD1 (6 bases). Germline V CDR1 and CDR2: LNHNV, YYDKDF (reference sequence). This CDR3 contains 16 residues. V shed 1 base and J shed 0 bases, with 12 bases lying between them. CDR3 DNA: TGTGCCACCAGCAGAGGGGGGCCTCAAATGAACACTGAAGCTTTCTTT. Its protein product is CATSRGGPQMNTEAFF. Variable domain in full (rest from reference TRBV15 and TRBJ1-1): DAMVIQNPRYQVTQFGKPVTLSCSQTLNHNVMYWYQQKSSQAPKLLFHYYDKDFNNEADTPDNFQSRRPNTSFCFLDIRSPGLGDTAMYLCATSRGGPQMNTEAFFGQGTRLTVV.

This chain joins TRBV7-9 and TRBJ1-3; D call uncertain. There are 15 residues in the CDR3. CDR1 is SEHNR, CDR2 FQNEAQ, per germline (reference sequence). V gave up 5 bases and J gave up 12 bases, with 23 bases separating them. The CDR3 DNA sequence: TGTGCCAGCAGCCCTCGCGGCCTCGACCGTCCCCACATATATTTT. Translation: CASSPRGLDRPHIYF. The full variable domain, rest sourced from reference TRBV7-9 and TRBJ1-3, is DTGVSQNPRHKITKRGQNVTFRCDPISEHNRLYWYRQTLGQGPEFLTYFQNEAQLEKSRLLSDRFSAERPKGSFSTLEIQRTEQGDSAMYLCASSPRGLDRPHIYFGEGSWLTVV.

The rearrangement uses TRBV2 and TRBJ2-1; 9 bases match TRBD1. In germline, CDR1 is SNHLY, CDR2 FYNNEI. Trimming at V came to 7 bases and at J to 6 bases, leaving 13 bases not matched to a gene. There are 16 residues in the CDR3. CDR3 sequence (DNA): TGTGCCAGCAAGCAATACAGGACAGGGGTGAGCAATGAGCAGTTCTTC. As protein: CASKQYRTGVSNEQFF.